Given below is one T cell receptor (beta chain) in context. Its antigen remains unknown. The data were obtained in a study of T cells in tuberculosis. Points from the study as a whole: Shorter CDR3-alpha in active tuberculosis partly drove smaller distances.

The data were produced by immunoSEQ multiplex PCR, yet TCRdb's version contains in-frame clones alone and is incomplete. The table includes under 45,000 clones, 95% detected once. Germline V CDR1 and CDR2: ENHRY, SYGVKD. Between the trimmed V and J ends, which lost 3 bases and 5 bases, there was a span of 14 bases. This CDR3 has 14 residues. V is TRBV10-3 and J is TRBJ2-7, with D unresolved. The sample taken for sequencing was PBMCs. The clonotype was recovered from a donor aged 10 to 29 with latent tuberculosis or without tuberculosis infection. The CDR3 bases are TGTGCCATCAGTGAACCTGGGCAGGAAAACGAGCAGTACTTC. This sequence encodes CAISEPGQENEQYF.